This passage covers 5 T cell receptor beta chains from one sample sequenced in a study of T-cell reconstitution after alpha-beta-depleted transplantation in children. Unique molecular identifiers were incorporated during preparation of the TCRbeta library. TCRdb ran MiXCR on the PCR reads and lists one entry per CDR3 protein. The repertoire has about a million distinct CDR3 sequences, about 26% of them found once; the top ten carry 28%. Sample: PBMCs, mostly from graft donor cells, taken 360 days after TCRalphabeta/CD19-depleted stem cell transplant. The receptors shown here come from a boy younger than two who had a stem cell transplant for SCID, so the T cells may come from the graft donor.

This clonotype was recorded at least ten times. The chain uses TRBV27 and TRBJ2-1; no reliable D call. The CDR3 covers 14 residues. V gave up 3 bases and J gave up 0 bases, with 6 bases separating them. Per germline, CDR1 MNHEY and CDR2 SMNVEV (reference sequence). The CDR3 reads CASSLKSSYNEQFF. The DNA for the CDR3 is TGTGCCAGCAGTTTGAAAAGCTCCTACAATGAGCAGTTCTTC.

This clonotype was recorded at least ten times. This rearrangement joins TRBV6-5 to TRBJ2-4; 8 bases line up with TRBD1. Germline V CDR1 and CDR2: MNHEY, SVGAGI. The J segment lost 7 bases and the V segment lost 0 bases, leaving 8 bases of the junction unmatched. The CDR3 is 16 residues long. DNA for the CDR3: TGTGCCAGCAGTTACTCGAGGAGGACAGGGTCGAACATTCAGTACTTC. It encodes CASSYSRRTGSNIQYF.

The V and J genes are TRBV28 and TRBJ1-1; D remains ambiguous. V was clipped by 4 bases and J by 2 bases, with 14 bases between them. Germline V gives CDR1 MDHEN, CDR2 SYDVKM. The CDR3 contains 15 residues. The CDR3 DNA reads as TGTGCCAGCAGTTCTATCGGGATATCTAACACTGAAGCTTTCTTT. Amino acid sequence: CASSSIGISNTEAFF.

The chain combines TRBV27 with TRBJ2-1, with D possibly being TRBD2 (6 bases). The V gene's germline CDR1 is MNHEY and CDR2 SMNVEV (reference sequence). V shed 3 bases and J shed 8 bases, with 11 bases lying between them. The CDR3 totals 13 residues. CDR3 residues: CASSFGGSDEQFF. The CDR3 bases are TGTGCCAGCAGTTTTGGAGGGTCTGATGAGCAGTTCTTC.

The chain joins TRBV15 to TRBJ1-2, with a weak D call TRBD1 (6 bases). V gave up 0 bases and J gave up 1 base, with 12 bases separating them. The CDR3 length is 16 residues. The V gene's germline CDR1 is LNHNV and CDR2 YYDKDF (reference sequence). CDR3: CATSREVGHLNYGYTF. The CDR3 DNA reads TGTGCCACCAGCAGAGAGGTGGGACACCTTAACTATGGCTACACCTTC.